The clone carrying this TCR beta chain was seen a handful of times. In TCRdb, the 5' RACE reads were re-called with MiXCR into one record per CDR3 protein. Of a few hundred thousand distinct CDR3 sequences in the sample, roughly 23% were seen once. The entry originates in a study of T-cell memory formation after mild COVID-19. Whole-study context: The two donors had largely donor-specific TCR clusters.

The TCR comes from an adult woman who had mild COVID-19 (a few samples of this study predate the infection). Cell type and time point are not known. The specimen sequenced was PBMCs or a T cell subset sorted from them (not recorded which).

CDR3 region: CASGKPYLGQGGDSNQPQHF. The CDR3 DNA reads as TGTGCCAGCGGGAAGCCTTACCTCGGACAGGGCGGAGATAGCAATCAGCCCCAGCATTTT. The V and J genes are TRBV27 and TRBJ1-5; 8 nucleotides align to TRBD1. CDR1 MNHEY and CDR2 SMNVEV come from the germline V gene (reference sequence). The CDR3 is made up of 20 amino acids. The V gene end was trimmed by 8 bases and the J gene end by 0 bases; junction bases not matched to a gene: 21.